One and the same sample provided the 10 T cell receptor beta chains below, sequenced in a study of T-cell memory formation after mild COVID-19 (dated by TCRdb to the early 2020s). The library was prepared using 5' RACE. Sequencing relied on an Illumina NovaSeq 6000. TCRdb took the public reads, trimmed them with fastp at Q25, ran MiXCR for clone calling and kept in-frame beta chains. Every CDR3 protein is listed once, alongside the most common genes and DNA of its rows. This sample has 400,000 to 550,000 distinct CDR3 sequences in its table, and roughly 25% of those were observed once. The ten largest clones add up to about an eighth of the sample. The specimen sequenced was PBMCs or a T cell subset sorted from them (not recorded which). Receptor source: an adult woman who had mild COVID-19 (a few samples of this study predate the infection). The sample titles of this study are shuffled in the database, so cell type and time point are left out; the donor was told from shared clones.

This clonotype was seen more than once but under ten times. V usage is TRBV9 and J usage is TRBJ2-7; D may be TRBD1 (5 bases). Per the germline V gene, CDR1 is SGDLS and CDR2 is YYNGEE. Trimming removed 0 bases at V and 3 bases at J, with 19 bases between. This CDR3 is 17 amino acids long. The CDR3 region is CASSVGVGRAIVYEQYF. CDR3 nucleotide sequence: TGTGCCAGCAGCGTAGGAGTCGGCAGGGCGATTGTCTACGAGCAGTACTTC. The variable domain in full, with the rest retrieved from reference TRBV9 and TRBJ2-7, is DSGVTQTPKHLITATGQRVTLRCSPRSGDLSVYWYQQSLDQGLQFLIQYYNGEERAKGNILERFSAQQFPDLHSELNLSSLELGDSALYFCASSVGVGRAIVYEQYFGPGTRLTVT.

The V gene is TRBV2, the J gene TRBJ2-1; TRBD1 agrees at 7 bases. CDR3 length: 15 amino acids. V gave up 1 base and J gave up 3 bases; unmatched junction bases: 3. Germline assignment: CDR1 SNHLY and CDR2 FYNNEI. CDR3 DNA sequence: TGTGCCAGCAGTGAAGTTCCAGGGGGCTACAATGAGCAGTTCTTC. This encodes CASSEVPGGYNEQFF.

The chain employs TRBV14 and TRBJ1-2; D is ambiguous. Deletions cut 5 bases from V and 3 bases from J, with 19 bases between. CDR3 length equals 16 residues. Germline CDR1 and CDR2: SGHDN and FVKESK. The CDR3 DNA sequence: TGTGCCAGCAGCGCCTACCGCCCAGGACGGGACTATGGCTACACCTTC. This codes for CASSAYRPGRDYGYTF.

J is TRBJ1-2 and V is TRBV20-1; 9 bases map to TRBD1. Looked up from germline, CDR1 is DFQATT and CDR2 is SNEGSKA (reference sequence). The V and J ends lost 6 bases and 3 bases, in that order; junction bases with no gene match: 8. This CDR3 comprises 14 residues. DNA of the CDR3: TGCAGTGCCAGTGACAGGGGGTGGGACTATGGCTACACCTTC. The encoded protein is CSASDRGWDYGYTF.

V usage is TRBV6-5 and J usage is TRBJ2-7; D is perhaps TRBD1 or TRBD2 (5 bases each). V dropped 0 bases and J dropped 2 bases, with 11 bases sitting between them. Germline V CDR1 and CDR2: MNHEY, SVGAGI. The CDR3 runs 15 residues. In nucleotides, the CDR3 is TGTGCCAGCAGTTACTCGGACTGGGGGACCTACGAGCAGTACTTC. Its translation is CASSYSDWGTYEQYF.

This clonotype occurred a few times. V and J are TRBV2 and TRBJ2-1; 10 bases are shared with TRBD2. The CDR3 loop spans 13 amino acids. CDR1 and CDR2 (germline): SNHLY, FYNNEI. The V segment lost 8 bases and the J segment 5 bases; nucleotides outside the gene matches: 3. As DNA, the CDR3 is TGTGCCAGCGCGGGACTAGCGAACAATGAGCAGTTCTTC. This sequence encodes CASAGLANNEQFF.

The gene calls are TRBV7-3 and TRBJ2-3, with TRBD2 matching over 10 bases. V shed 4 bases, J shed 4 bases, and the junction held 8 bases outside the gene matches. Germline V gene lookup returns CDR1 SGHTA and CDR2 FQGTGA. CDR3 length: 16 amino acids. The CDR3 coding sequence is TGTGCCAGCAGCTCGGAGGTAGCGGGGGGACCAGATACGCAGTATTTT. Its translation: CASSSEVAGGPDTQYF. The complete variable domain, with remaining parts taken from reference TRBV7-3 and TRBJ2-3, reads GAGVSQTPSNKVTEKGKYVELRCDPISGHTALYWYRQSLGQGPEFLIYFQGTGAADDSGLPNDRFFAVRPEGSVSTLKIQRTERGDSAVYLCASSSEVAGGPDTQYFGPGTRLTVL.

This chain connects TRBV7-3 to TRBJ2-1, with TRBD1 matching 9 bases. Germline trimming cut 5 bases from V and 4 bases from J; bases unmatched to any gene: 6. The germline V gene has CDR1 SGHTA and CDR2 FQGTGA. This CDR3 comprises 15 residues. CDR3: CASSPDRGGYNEQFF. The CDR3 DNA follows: TGTGCCAGCAGCCCGGACAGGGGAGGGTACAATGAGCAGTTCTTC.

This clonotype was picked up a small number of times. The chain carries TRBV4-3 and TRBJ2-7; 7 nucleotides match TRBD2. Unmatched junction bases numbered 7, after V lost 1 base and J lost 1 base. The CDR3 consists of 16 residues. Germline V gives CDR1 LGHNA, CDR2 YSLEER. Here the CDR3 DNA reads TGCGCCAGCAGCCAAGTCTCATCTAGCGGATCCTACGAGCAGTACTTC. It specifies CASSQVSSSGSYEQYF.

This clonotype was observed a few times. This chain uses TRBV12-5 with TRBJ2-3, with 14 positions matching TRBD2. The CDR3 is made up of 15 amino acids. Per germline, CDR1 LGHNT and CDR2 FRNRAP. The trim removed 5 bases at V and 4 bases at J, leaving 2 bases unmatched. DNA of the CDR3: TGTGCTAGTGGTACGGGACTAGCGGGAGCAGATACGCAGTATTTT. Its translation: CASGTGLAGADTQYF.